This TCR beta chain was observed in a study of T cell repertoires in cytomegalovirus infection. On the study more broadly: Both a matching HLA type and CMV infection were indicated by public TCR beta signatures. Study-wide results and limits: Dominating the ex vivo response were HLA-C-restricted CMV-specific TCR beta clonotypes.

V dropped 2 bases and J dropped 4 bases, with 15 bases sitting between them. CDR3 length: 15 amino acids. Looked up from germline, CDR1 is SGHRS and CDR2 is YFSETQ. MiXCR was run by TCRdb on the reads, yielding one entry per CDR3 protein. The top ten hold 43% of the sample, which has around 500,000 distinct CDR3 sequences, 42% seen once. Turning to this clonotype: Its antigen remains unknown.

This sequence originates from a human donor in good health (CMV status not recorded). Some clones in this sample may be carry-over from other donors' samples. The chain uses TRBV5-1 and TRBJ1-2; D possibly corresponds to TRBD1 (6 bases). The material was cultured PBMCs, obtained from culture after CMV antigen stimulation. For the CDR3, the DNA is TGCGCCAGCAGCTTTCGGCCAGGGGATGCCTATGGCTACACCTTC. Translated, it gives CASSFRPGDAYGYTF.